One sample yielded the 24 T cell receptor beta chains listed below, sequenced in a study of glioma-infiltrating T cells. Using RNA template, CDR3s of TCR alpha and beta were amplified with iRepertoire arm-PCR. TCRdb re-called the multiplex PCR reads through MiXCR, storing one row per CDR3 protein. Of a few hundred thousand distinct CDR3 sequences listed, around 45% are singletons. Sequenced input: glioma tissue, nonneoplastic brain tissue, or PBMCs (not recorded which). Receptors were obtained from a human donor with low-grade glioma or glioblastoma, undergoing nonglioma brain surgery, or in good health (not recorded which).

On this clonotype itself: This is likely a read error, given that the CDR3 carries no conserved phenylalanine or tryptophan at its end. The rearrangement links TRBV27 to TRBJ2-1, with 7 bases matching TRBD2. The CDR3 covers 16 residues. Looked up from germline, CDR1 is MNHEY and CDR2 is SMNVEV (reference sequence). Trimming removed 6 bases from V and 4 bases from J; junction bases left unmatched: 12. The CDR3 DNA is TGTGCCAGCAGCCCAGCCCCAGCGGGGCTATACAATGAGCAGTTCCTC. Translation gives CASSPAPAGLYNEQFL.

There are a few counts of this clonotype. The chain employs TRBV6-1 and TRBJ2-5; D tentatively fits TRBD1 or TRBD2 (5 bases each). Germline assignment: CDR1 MNHNS and CDR2 SASEGT. Trimming took 7 bases from V and 2 from J, leaving 14 bases between them. The CDR3 has 14 residues. The CDR3 region is CASKDGTAQETQYF. CDR3 sequence (DNA): TGTGCCAGCAAGGACGGGACGGCGCAAGAGACCCAGTACTTC.

The sample holds one count of this clonotype. The V and J genes are TRBV7-6 and TRBJ1-6; D not resolved. There are 13 residues in the CDR3. V shed 2 bases and J shed 10 bases, with 9 bases lying between them. Germline CDR1 SGHVS, CDR2 FNYEAQ. As DNA, the CDR3 is TGTGCCAGCAGCTTACAAAGGCTATCACCCCTCCACTTT. It translates to CASSLQRLSPLHF. Filled out from reference TRBV7-6 and TRBJ1-6, the complete variable domain reads GAGVSQSPRYKVTKRGQDVALRCDPISGHVSLYWYRQALGQGPEFLTYFNYEAQQDKSGLPNDRFSAERPEGSISTLTIQRTEQRDSAMYRCASSLQRLSPLHFGNGTRLTVT.

The J gene is TRBJ2-5, the V gene TRBV4-2; 9 bases align to TRBD2. Germline V gene data show CDR1 as LGHNA and CDR2 as YNFKEQ. Trimming took 0 bases from V and 5 from J; bases not matched to a gene: 4. The CDR3 runs 15 residues. The CDR3 here is CASSQEREGPETQYF. The CDR3, as DNA: TGTGCCAGCAGCCAAGAGCGGGAGGGCCCTGAGACCCAGTACTTC.

This clonotype showed up many times. This rearrangement joins TRBV27 to TRBJ2-4; D is uncertain. The CDR3 covers 14 residues. Germline values: CDR1 MNHEY, CDR2 SMNVEV (reference sequence). Deletions cut 5 bases from V and 9 bases from J, with 17 bases between. CDR3 protein: CASSPVSYSSIQYF. The CDR3, as DNA: TGTGCCAGCAGTCCCGTCTCCTACAGTAGCATTCAGTACTTC.

This clonotype was seen just once. This could be a read error, since a much larger clone is one nucleotide away. This chain uses TRBV15 with TRBJ1-2; tentatively, D is TRBD1 (5 bases). The germline V gene has CDR1 LNHNV and CDR2 YYDKDF (reference sequence). The CDR3 spans 18 residues. Trimming took off 1 base at V and 10 bases at J, with 28 bases between the two ends. As DNA, the CDR3 is TGTGCCACCAGCAGAGCTCGGAGATACACCGGGACGGGATTGGACTACACCTTC. Amino acid sequence: CATSRARRYTGTGLDYTF.

This clonotype has at least ten counts. The DNA for the CDR3 is TGTGCCATCAGTGAGGGAGGACTAGCGGGAGTGTACGAGCAGTACTTC. This sequence encodes CAISEGGLAGVYEQYF. The chain couples TRBV10-3 to TRBJ2-7; 13 bases align to TRBD2. This CDR3 comprises 16 residues. V lost 2 bases, J lost 4 bases, and 5 bases stayed unmatched. Germline V gene data show CDR1 as ENHRY and CDR2 as SYGVKD.

This clonotype was detected a few times. The chain recombines TRBV27 with TRBJ2-1; possibly TRBD1 or TRBD2 for D (5 bases each). V shed 6 bases and J shed 0 bases, with 12 bases lying between them. The CDR3 is 15 residues long. The germline V gene has CDR1 MNHEY and CDR2 SMNVEV (reference sequence). The chain's CDR3 is CASSSGPFSYNEQFF. CDR3 sequence (DNA): TGTGCCAGCAGCTCGGGACCCTTCTCCTACAATGAGCAGTTCTTC.

There are many counts of this clonotype. This chain uses TRBV6-1 with TRBJ2-2, with D possibly called TRBD1 or TRBD2 (5 bases each). CDR1 MNHNS and CDR2 SASEGT come from the germline V gene. The CDR3 has 15 amino acids. The V end was cut by 5 bases, the J end by 0 bases, with 10 bases between. CDR3 amino acids: CASSLWGTNTGELFF. The DNA of the CDR3 is TGTGCCAGCAGTTTATGGGGGACGAACACCGGGGAGCTGTTTTTT.

The chain employs TRBV20-1 and TRBJ1-4, with D perhaps matching TRBD1 (5 bases). The CDR3 is made up of 15 amino acids. V gave up 7 bases and J gave up 2 bases, with 17 bases separating them. The germline CDR1 and CDR2 sequences are DFQATT and SNEGSKA (reference sequence). CDR3 in amino acids: CSVGQAGATNEKLFF. CDR3 DNA: TGCAGTGTCGGACAAGCCGGGGCGACTAATGAAAAACTGTTTTTT.

This clonotype appeared many times. V and J are TRBV6-1 and TRBJ1-5; the D is unclear. Germline V gene sequence: CDR1 MNHNS, CDR2 SASEGT. The CDR3 sequence is 12 residues long. V was trimmed by 6 bases and J by 1 base, leaving 4 bases between them. CDR3: CASRLSNQPQHF. In nucleotides, the CDR3 is TGTGCCAGCAGACTGAGCAATCAGCCCCAGCATTTT.

Worth noting for this clonotype: Given a much more abundant clone one base away, this may be a read error. As the CDR3 is not closed by the conserved phenylalanine or tryptophan, this likely results from a read error. This chain uses TRBV6-2 or TRBV6-3 with TRBJ2-7, with 10 bases that match TRBD1. The CDR3 runs to 14 residues. From germline, CDR1 is MNHEY and CDR2 SVGEGT. The junction had 2 bases not matched to a gene; V was cut back by 4 bases and J by 2 bases. The CDR3 DNA reads TGTGCCAGCAGTTCCGGACAGGGGGCCTACGAGCAGTACCTC. As protein: CASSSGQGAYEQYL.

The chain employs TRBV15 and TRBJ2-1, with 9 bases aligning to TRBD1. V shed 0 bases and J 10 bases; nucleotides not matched to a gene: 10. The CDR3 has 16 residues. Germline V gives CDR1 LNHNV, CDR2 YYDKDF (reference sequence). The CDR3 nucleotides read TGTGCCACCAGCAGAGAGGGGACAGGGATTCTTTACGAGCAGTTCTTC. It translates to CATSREGTGILYEQFF.

A remark on this clonotype: This may be a read error, as it is one base from a much larger clone. This chain connects TRBV6-1 to TRBJ2-3, with D possibly matching TRBD2 (5 bases). This CDR3 region has 14 residues. Germline CDR1 and CDR2: MNHNS and SASEGT. CDR3 DNA: TGTGCCAGCACCCAAAGATCCACTCGGGATACGCGGTATTTT. This gives the protein CASTQRSTRDTRYF.

This clonotype has a handful of counts. The V gene is TRBV6-1, the J gene TRBJ2-1; D might be TRBD2 (6 bases). This CDR3 has 17 amino acids. The germline CDR1 and CDR2 sequences are MNHNS and SASEGT. V was pared by 5 bases and J by 6 bases, with 23 bases between. CDR3 in DNA: TGTGCCAGCAGTCCCGGCTCGGGACTTGAGAAGGGCAATGAGCAGTTCTTC. Translating it yields CASSPGSGLEKGNEQFF.

This clonotype was counted a few times. The CDR3 loop is CSVPPGTGLGTQYF. The CDR3 region has the DNA TGCAGTGTTCCCCCCGGGACGGGCCTAGGGACCCAGTACTTC. The chain links TRBV20-1 to TRBJ2-5; D may match TRBD1 or TRBD2 (5 bases each). Germline V CDR1 and CDR2: DFQATT, SNEGSKA (reference sequence). Deletions cut 7 bases from V and 7 bases from J, with 22 bases between. This CDR3 region has 14 residues.

This clonotype came up a few times. The chain combines TRBV20-1 with TRBJ2-1; possibly TRBD1 for D (6 bases). V was shortened by 0 bases and J by 2 bases, with 11 bases between the two germline ends. This CDR3 region has 15 residues. The V gene's germline CDR1 is DFQATT and CDR2 SNEGSKA (reference sequence). CDR3 loop: CSARDHAGAYNEQFF. In nucleotides, the CDR3 is TGCAGTGCTAGAGATCACGCAGGGGCCTACAATGAGCAGTTCTTC.

V is TRBV7-2 and J is TRBJ2-7, with TRBD2 matching 8 bases. CDR1 and CDR2 (germline): SGHTA, FQGNSA. The length of the CDR3 is 14 residues. V lost 2 bases and J lost 7; bases outside the gene matches: 7. DNA of the CDR3: TGTGCCAGCAGCTTAAACGGGAGGGCCTGGGAGCAGTACTTC. Residues: CASSLNGRAWEQYF.

The rearrangement uses TRBV29-1 and TRBJ1-3; TRBD1 aligns across 7 bases. CDR1 SQVTM and CDR2 ANQGSEA come from the germline V gene. The CDR3 contains 16 residues. J was trimmed by 0 bases and V by 5 bases; bases with no gene match: 10. The DNA of the CDR3 is TGCAGCGTTCAACACCGGGACAGTCTCTCTGGAAACACCATATATTTT. Its translation: CSVQHRDSLSGNTIYF.

V gene TRBV7-2 combines with J gene TRBJ1-5, with D unclear. The length of the CDR3 is 15 residues. Per the germline V gene, CDR1 is SGHTA and CDR2 is FQGNSA. Between the trimmed V and J ends, which lost 0 bases and 0 bases, there was a span of 6 bases. In DNA form, the CDR3 reads TGTGCCAGCAGCTTAGCCCCCGGTAGCAATCAGCCCCAGCATTTT. Encoded protein: CASSLAPGSNQPQHF.

The genes are TRBV4-1 and TRBJ2-3; 12 bases match TRBD2. The CDR3 loop spans 18 amino acids. V dropped 4 bases and J dropped 4; count of bases not matched to a gene: 12. Looked up from germline, CDR1 is MGHRA and CDR2 is YSYEKL. The CDR3, as DNA: TGCGCCAGCAGCCGCTGGGGGGCTAGCGGGAGGGCTGCAGATACGCAGTATTTT. This encodes CASSRWGASGRAADTQYF.

The rearrangement uses TRBV12-3 or TRBV12-4 and TRBJ1-5; the D is unclear. This CDR3 spans 14 amino acids. The V gene lost 7 bases and the J gene lost 0 bases, with 10 bases spanning the gap. The CDR3 here is CASTGVNSNQPQHF. The CDR3 nucleotides are TGTGCCAGCACTGGGGTGAATAGCAATCAGCCCCAGCATTTT.

Only a few counts were recorded for this clonotype. The chain combines TRBV3-1 with TRBJ2-7, with D possibly called TRBD1 or TRBD2 (5 bases each). Trimming cost V 5 bases and J 2 bases, with 16 bases left between them. The CDR3 runs to 15 residues. Germline lookup yields CDR1 LGHDT and CDR2 YNNKEL (reference sequence). This CDR3 reads CASSTRDGDPYEQYF. CDR3 bases: TGTGCCAGCAGCACCCGGGACGGCGACCCCTACGAGCAGTACTTC.

As regards this clonotype: Since a much larger clone is just one base distant, this may be a read error. The chain couples TRBV28 to TRBJ2-3; 11 nucleotides agree with TRBD2. Germline V gene data show CDR1 as MDHEN and CDR2 as SYDVKM. V shed 6 bases, J shed 4 bases, and the junction held 6 bases outside the gene matches. The CDR3 has 15 amino acids. The CDR3 DNA reads as TGTGCCAGCAGCCGTGGGACTAGCGGCCCAGATACGCAGTATTTT. It encodes CASSRGTSGPDTQYF.